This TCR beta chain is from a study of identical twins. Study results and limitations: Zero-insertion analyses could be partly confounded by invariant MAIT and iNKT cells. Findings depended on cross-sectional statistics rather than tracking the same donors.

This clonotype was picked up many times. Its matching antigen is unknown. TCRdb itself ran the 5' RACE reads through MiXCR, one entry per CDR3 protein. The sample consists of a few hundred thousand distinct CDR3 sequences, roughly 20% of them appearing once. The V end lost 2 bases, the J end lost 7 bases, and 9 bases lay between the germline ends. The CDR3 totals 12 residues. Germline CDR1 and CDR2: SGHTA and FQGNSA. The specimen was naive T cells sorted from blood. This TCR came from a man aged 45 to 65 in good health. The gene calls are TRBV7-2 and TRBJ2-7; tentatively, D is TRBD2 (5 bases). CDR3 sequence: CASSLPPGEQYF. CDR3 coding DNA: TGTGCCAGCAGCTTACCGCCGGGGGAGCAGTACTTC.